This record covers a single T cell receptor beta chain. This clonotype was detected many times. This clone's antigen is unknown. Per-base quality was not reported, and no clone a single base away is much larger than it. Amplification of TCR beta CDR3 regions was carried out from RNA transcripts. The first round of RT-PCR for the TCR CDR3 was performed with the HTBI primer set and the Qiagen OneStep RT-PCR kit. A second multiplex PCR round built the libraries, followed by size selection and purification. The libraries were sequenced on an Illumina HiSeq2000 using paired-end 100 bp reads. Per the authors' processing: SOAPnuke was used to process the raw data, removing reads that contained adapters or uncalled bases, had a mean Phred below 15, or lacked an exact match to the constant primer or identifier. COPE v1.2.5 was used to merge high-quality paired reads, and clonotypes were defined as unique nucleotide sequences. MiTCR v1.1 was used to align clonotypes to the IMGT TRBV, TRBD and TRBJ reference segments. Analysis was restricted to V-J combinations with a frequency above 0.0001, which covered 98% to 99.2% of repertoires. A TCS score was defined as the ratio between F50 (clonal expansion) and ExV (chaos), using BLOSUM62-based TCRdist between CDR3 peptides within each V-J. Welch's t-statistics and random forest reduced roughly 500 V-J features to about 13, which were used in a naive Bayes classifier (R e1071). The public reads were reprocessed in TCRdb via fastp at Q25 and MiXCR, keeping in-frame beta chains. Entries are consolidated by CDR3 protein sequence, retaining the most common genes and DNA. TCRdb's processing, not the authors' own work, is the source of the V and J calls. This sample comprises around 440,000 distinct CDR3 sequences, around 16% of them detected only once. The top ten clones comprise roughly 15% of the sample.

The record originates from a study of T cells in Graves' hyperthyroidism and ophthalmopathy (dated by TCRdb to the late 2010s). Study-level background: Peripheral blood was sampled at the time of initial diagnosis, prior to any treatment. Prospective prediction of ophthalmopathy was tested in an independent validation cohort of some 20 hyperthyroidism patients and 17 patients who later progressed to ophthalmopathy. Once sampling was done, hyperthyroidism patients were given methimazole at a starting dose of 30 mg daily, whereas ophthalmopathy patients were given high-dose intravenous methylprednisolone. The 90 or so discovery patients were randomly split 7:3 into training and test sets. A discovery cohort of roughly 96 patients, about 40 with Graves' ophthalmopathy and approximately 57 with stable Graves' hyperthyroidism, was used to find distinguishing TCR V-J signatures. According to the paper, TCR Vbeta CDR3 sequencing was carried out on approximately 140 peripheral blood samples, which came from 40 to 45 ophthalmopathy, roughly 75 hyperthyroidism and roughly 17 progressor patients. Thyroid tissue and blood T-cell repertoires from six Graves' hyperthyroidism patients were also compared in the study.

Germline trimming amounts to 6 bases on V and 7 bases on J, with 2 as the count of junction bases outside the gene matches. Reading from cysteine to phenylalanine, the CDR3 counts 12 amino acids. Just CDR3 DNA is preserved here, 36 bases in frame from base 1. What the study reported, not specific to this receptor: Most expanded thyroid clonotypes (frequency above 0.001) were also detected in blood, a finding suggesting that blood repertoires may reflect thyroid immune responses. No statistical method was used to set the sample size in advance, and investigators knew the group allocation. A 13 V-J signature model separated ophthalmopathy from stable hyperthyroidism, with around 90% sensitivity and roughly 84% specificity in cross-validation and 80%/75% in testing. In validation, the model predicted progression to ophthalmopathy a median of about 6.5 months before onset, with 65% to 71% sensitivity and about 75% specificity.

Stable Graves' hyperthyroidism was defined as the absence of progression to ophthalmopathy over 18 months of follow-up. Hyperthyroidism patients were newly diagnosed, with disease duration under 2 months, and aged 18 to 65 years. The study excluded patients with uncontrolled infections, other autoimmune diseases, pregnancy or lactation. Diagnoses were based on clinical symptoms, serum thyroxine and TRAb, thyroid ultrasound and orbital computed tomography. PBMCs were isolated from approximately 10 ml of fresh peripheral blood by Ficoll-Paque density gradient centrifugation. Total RNA was extracted using Trizol reagent, and RNA quality was assessed on an Agilent 2100 Bioanalyzer.

This TCR derives from a woman between 18 and 29 years old with Graves' hyperthyroidism. The sequenced sample was blood. The sequence is built from TRBV12-3 or TRBV12-4 and TRBJ1-1; 10 bases in the junction line up with TRBD1. The CDR3 loop reads CASRRDRGEAFF. DNA sequence: TGTGCCAGCAGAAGGGACAGGGGTGAAGCTTTCTTT.